This T cell receptor (beta chain) was captured in a study of blood T cell repertoires in COVID-19. Study-wide background: COVID-19 samples from acute and convalescent phases originated in the United States, Italy and Spain.

Enrollees, about 18 to 89 years old, lived in 20 to 25 US areas. Donors in Cohort 3 counted as recovered after two negative PCRs, clearance, or symptom resolution. Trimming took 4 bases from V and 0 from J, leaving 14 bases between them. There are 15 residues in the CDR3. Per the germline V gene, CDR1 is SGHRS and CDR2 is YFSETQ. Study processing details: How many nucleated cells were present was estimated from reference gene primer amplification. The data were produced by immunoSEQ multiplex PCR, yet TCRdb's version contains in-frame clones alone and is incomplete. That table is the source of V, J and clone size, and D and trimming were worked out from the DNA. The table includes more than 300,000 clones, roughly 89% detected once.

What was sequenced was PBMCs or T cells enriched from blood (not recorded which). The rearrangement links TRBV5-1 to TRBJ2-7, with TRBD1 as a possible D gene (6 bases). The clonotype comes from a woman in her 30s who had recovered from COVID-19. The CDR3 DNA sequence: TGCGCCAGCAGCCTCCCAGGGGTCCCCTCCTACGAGCAGTACTTC. Residues: CASSLPGVPSYEQYF.